This T cell receptor beta chain was sequenced for a study of vaccination and CD4 T cells after COVID-19. Treatment specified: approximately 9-day PBMC culture with coronavirus spike peptide pools or control peptides (ViraFEST assay). About this clonotype itself: Its target is not known.

With the Oncomine TCR Beta short-read assay, DNA from cultured CD4+ T cells was sequenced. TCRdb ran MiXCR on the PCR reads and lists one entry per CDR3 protein. Here the sample spans 20,000 or so distinct CDR3 sequences, around 45% being singletons. Looked up from germline, CDR1 is SGHKS and CDR2 is YYEKEE (reference sequence). The CDR3 has 17 amino acids. V shed 3 bases, J shed 4 bases, and the junction held 10 bases outside the gene matches. The clonotype comes from a human donor who had recovered from COVID-19. Sequencing used CD4+ T cells from blood, cultured in vitro. The rearrangement joins TRBV5-5 to TRBJ2-2; 9 bases align to TRBD2. CDR3 sequence (DNA): TGTGCCAGCAGCTGGAGGGCGGGAGGGCGCTCCACCGGGGAGCTGTTTTTT. This gives the protein CASSWRAGGRSTGELFF.